This record covers a single T cell receptor beta chain. Its antigen is not identified. Assay: immunoSEQ multiplex PCR; the TCRdb copy retains only in-frame clones and omits some. The sample includes approximately 30,000 clones, over 75% of them seen just once. The data are from a study of tissue T cells after allogeneic stem cell transplantation. Study-level background: Four unmodified and three CD34-selected T-cell-depleted grafts went to graft-versus-host disease patients. Overall study results and limits: The study did not identify alloreactive or antigen-specific tissue TCRs, and some clones might be persisting host cells.

V lost 3 bases to trimming and J lost 7 bases; unmatched junction nucleotides: 3. The CDR3 runs 15 residues. The V gene's germline CDR1 is MDHEN and CDR2 SYDVKM. The source of this sequence is a woman aged 18-49 years who later had graft-versus-host disease after an allogeneic stem cell transplant. The source was blood, collected before transplantation. The chain joins TRBV28 to TRBJ1-4, with TRBD1 matching over 12 bases. The CDR3 DNA is TGTGCCAGCAGTTTGGGGACAGGGGGCGCTGAAAAACTGTTTTTT. As protein: CASSLGTGGAEKLFF. The full variable domain, its missing parts supplied by reference TRBV28 and TRBJ1-4, is DVKVTQSSRYLVKRTGEKVFLECVQDMDHENMFWYRQDPGLGLRLIYFSYDVKMKEKGDIPEGYSVSREKKERFSLILESASTNQTSMYLCASSLGTGGAEKLFFGSGTQLSVL.